These T cell receptor beta chains were read from a single sample in a study of blood T cell repertoires in COVID-19. Sequencing used immunoSEQ multiplex PCR; TCRdb keeps in-frame clones, though not all of them. The sample shows over 200,000 clones, 80% to 90% of them seen only once. Sequencing input: PBMCs or T cells enriched from blood (not recorded which). These receptors were obtained from a woman in her forties or fifties who had recovered from COVID-19. Both conserved end residues are part of each CDR3. A D gene is named only where the DNA matches it firmly. Expanded clones are given a class, and other clones once, few, many or no size at all.

d_call clone_size j_call v_call cdr3_aa cdr3_nt
TRBD1 . TRBJ2-7 TRBV28 CASRVGTGTYEQYF TGTGCCAGCAGGGTCGGGACAGGTACCTACGAGCAGTACTTC
. . TRBJ1-3 TRBV7-9 CASSGAASGNTIYF TGTGCCAGCAGTGGGGCGGCTAGCGGGAACACCATATATTTT
. . TRBJ1-1 TRBV28 CASSLAGSWDINEAFF TGTGCCAGCAGCTTGGCGGGTTCTTGGGATATTAATGAAGCTTTCTTT
. . TRBJ2-1 TRBV5-1 CASRWDRPAGSSYNEQFF TGCGCCAGCAGATGGGACAGACCGGCGGGAAGCTCCTACAATGAGCAGTTCTTC
. few TRBJ1-5 TRBV10-3 CAISAGGASNQPQHF TGTGCCATCAGTGCGGGTGGCGCGAGCAATCAGCCCCAGCATTTT
. . TRBJ2-1 TRBV7-9 CASSRSNNEQFF TGTGCCAGCAGCCGGTCCAACAATGAGCAGTTCTTC
. . TRBJ1-1 TRBV20-1 CSAGSRAEAFF TGCAGTGCTGGATCCCGGGCTGAAGCTTTCTTT
TRBD2 . TRBJ2-2 TRBV7-8 CASSTPSGRYLGGELFF TGTGCCAGCAGCACCCCTAGCGGGAGATATCTGGGCGGGGAGCTGTTTTTT
. . TRBJ1-4 TRBV5-6 CASSLTGDVNEKLFF TGTGCCAGCAGCTTGACAGGCGACGTCAATGAAAAACTGTTTTTT
. . TRBJ2-5 TRBV19 CASSPIVKETQYF TGTGCCAGTAGTCCTATAGTTAAAGAGACCCAGTACTTC
TRBD2 . TRBJ2-3 TRBV15 CATSRPSGSITDTQYF TGTGCCACCAGCAGACCTAGCGGGTCGATCACAGATACGCAGTATTTT
TRBD1 . TRBJ2-3 TRBV9 CASSVGQGATDTQYF TGTGCCAGCAGCGTAGGTCAGGGGGCGACAGATACGCAGTATTTT
. . TRBJ1-4 TRBV7-8 CASSFEPGANEKLFF TGTGCCAGCAGCTTCGAACCAGGCGCTAATGAAAAACTGTTTTTT
. . TRBJ2-5 TRBV2 CASSRLFQETQYF TGTGCCAGCAGTAGACTGTTCCAAGAGACCCAGTACTTC
. . TRBJ2-3 TRBV15 CATSRERLKVGAGEGTQYF TGTGCCACCAGCAGGGAAAGATTGAAAGTGGGGGCCGGAGAAGGTACGCAGTATTTT
TRBD1 . TRBJ1-3 TRBV28 CASSLPTGIGNTIYF TGTGCCAGCAGTTTACCGACAGGGATTGGAAACACCATATATTTT
TRBD2 . TRBJ2-1 TRBV7-9 CASSLYGTRSNEQFF TGTGCCAGCAGCTTATATGGGACTAGGAGCAATGAGCAGTTCTTC
TRBD2 . TRBJ2-1 TRBV29-1 CSVEPAGTSYNEQFF TGCAGCGTTGAACCAGCGGGAACCTCCTACAATGAGCAGTTCTTC
. many TRBJ2-1 TRBV6-5 CASSFRDEQFF TGTGCCAGCAGTTTCCGGGATGAGCAGTTCTTC
TRBD2 . TRBJ2-3 TRBV28 CASSSTSGREEDTQYF TGTGCCAGCAGTTCGACTAGCGGGAGGGAGGAAGATACGCAGTATTTT
. . TRBJ1-1 TRBV11-3 CASSQGSLAEAFF TGTGCCAGCAGCCAGGGGAGTCTCGCTGAAGCTTTCTTT
. . TRBJ1-1 TRBV28 CASSAFGDTEAFF TGTGCCAGCAGTGCTTTTGGAGACACTGAAGCTTTCTTT
. . TRBJ1-5 TRBV28 CASSLSLGQGWYQPQHF TGTGCCAGCAGTTTATCCTTAGGGCAGGGATGGTATCAGCCCCAGCATTTT
TRBD1 once TRBJ1-4 TRBV19 CASSARDRTDGEKLFF TGTGCCAGTAGTGCCCGGGACAGGACTGATGGTGAAAAACTGTTTTTT
. . TRBJ2-1 TRBV7-9 CASSLLPGDNEQFF TGTGCCAGCAGCTTATTGCCGGGGGACAATGAGCAGTTCTTC
. . TRBJ2-2 TRBV7-9 CASSLLRGNTGELFF TGTGCCAGCAGCTTACTCCGGGGGAACACCGGGGAGCTGTTTTTT
. . TRBJ1-2 TRBV7-9 CASSLITPYRDGYTF TGTGCCAGCAGCTTAATCACCCCCTACAGGGACGGCTACACCTTC
. . TRBJ2-1 TRBV5-4 CASSTDSSSYNEQFF TGTGCCAGCAGCACGGACAGTAGCTCCTACAATGAGCAGTTCTTC
. once TRBJ2-7 TRBV7-9 CASSSLVMSANAYEQYF TGTGCCAGCAGCTCACTCGTTATGAGTGCCAATGCCTACGAGCAGTACTTC
. . TRBJ1-1 TRBV12-3/TRBV12-4 CASRLSNSEAFF TGTGCCAGCCGACTTAGCAATTCTGAAGCTTTCTTT
TRBD2 . TRBJ2-1 TRBV4-1 CASRSGLAGNNEQFF TGCGCCAGCAGATCGGGACTAGCGGGAAACAATGAGCAGTTCTTC
TRBD1 . TRBJ1-2 TRBV6-1 CASSESSPNRGYGYTF TGTGCCAGCAGTGAATCTTCCCCAAACAGGGGGTATGGCTACACCTTC
. once TRBJ1-6 TRBV28 CASSLAREGNSPLHF TGTGCCAGCAGTTTGGCCAGGGAAGGAAATTCACCCCTCCACTTT
TRBD2 . TRBJ2-1 TRBV6-5 CASSLGLAGTNEQFF TGTGCCAGCAGCCTGGGACTAGCGGGAACGAATGAGCAGTTCTTC
. . TRBJ2-7 TRBV5-6 CASSLRDNEQYF TGTGCCAGCAGCTTGCGGGATAACGAGCAGTACTTC
TRBD1 once TRBJ1-3 TRBV9 CASSVGRGRNTIYF TGTGCCAGCAGCGTCGGCAGGGGGAGAAACACCATATATTTT
TRBD1 . TRBJ1-6 TRBV28 CASSGTGGFNSPLHF TGTGCCAGCAGTGGCACAGGGGGCTTTAATTCACCCCTCCACTTT
TRBD1 . TRBJ2-2 TRBV7-2 CASSRDRGRVAGELFF TGTGCCAGCTCTCGAGACAGGGGGCGAGTGGCCGGGGAGCTGTTTTTT
. . TRBJ1-4 TRBV12-5 CASGVDSGNEKLFF TGTGCTAGTGGTGTGGACAGCGGGAATGAAAAACTGTTTTTT
TRBD2 . TRBJ2-1 TRBV11-3 CASSRTSGGVDNEQFF TGTGCCAGCTCTCGGACTAGCGGGGGGGTGGACAATGAGCAGTTCTTC
TRBD2 . TRBJ2-7 TRBV3-1/TRBV3-2 CASSLTSGRGSYEQYF TGTGCCAGCAGCTTAACTAGCGGGAGGGGCTCCTACGAGCAGTACTTC